A selection of T cell receptor beta chains follows, all from one sample in a study of blood T cell repertoires in COVID-19. Profiling relied on immunoSEQ multiplex PCR, and the TCRdb table lists in-frame clones only, not all of them. The table includes about 270,000 clones, roughly 84% detected once. Specimen: peripheral blood. These receptors came from a woman younger than 35 with acute or convalescent COVID-19. CDR3s leave out the opening cysteine and the closing phenylalanine or tryptophan.

V gene,J gene,CDR3 protein
TRBV19,TRBJ2-3,ASSRQGIATTDTQY
TRBV6-5,TRBJ2-7,ASTPGLDYEQY
TRBV12-3/TRBV12-4,TRBJ1-4,ASRQGNEKLF
TRBV4-3,TRBJ2-2,ASSQAPPGQTNTGELF
TRBV7-9,TRBJ2-5,ASSLLLGGLAETQY
TRBV5-1,TRBJ2-7,ASSLGGTSGYEQY
TRBV18,TRBJ2-1,ASSPGYGDFNEQF
TRBV3-1/TRBV3-2,TRBJ2-2,ASSPTSGELF
TRBV19,TRBJ1-6,ASSISGAYNSPLH
TRBV5-1,TRBJ2-2,ASRGQGSNTGELF
TRBV10-2,TRBJ2-7,ASRTFGSGEQY
TRBV3-1/TRBV3-2,TRBJ2-1,ASSQDPPLAPDNEQF
TRBV19,TRBJ2-3,ASSAGTGDTDTQY
TRBV27,TRBJ2-5,ASSWRGVGLGGQETQY
TRBV19,TRBJ2-1,AIKDRDNEQF
TRBV18,TRBJ1-2,ASSPDRDSYGYT
TRBV21-1,TRBJ2-5,ASSPRDSRQETQY
TRBV5-1,TRBJ2-7,ASSPTLVAISYEQY
TRBV30,TRBJ2-3,AWSVSSDTQY
TRBV11-2,TRBJ2-7,ASSSSTGREQY
TRBV15,TRBJ2-3,ATKRGSHTDTQY
TRBV19,TRBJ2-2,ASSTIPGDGELF
TRBV28,TRBJ2-5,ASSQGTSLQETQY
TRBV5-1,TRBJ1-6,ASSFATGVGNSPLH
TRBV6-5,TRBJ1-5,ASSYARGDNQPQH
TRBV7-8,TRBJ2-1,ASSLPRGEISYNEQF
TRBV15,TRBJ2-7,ATSRTDGSEQY
TRBV5-1,TRBJ1-2,ASNLQGADYGYT
TRBV7-2,TRBJ1-2,ASSLGGGNNYGYT
TRBV15,TRBJ2-7,ATSRELAASEQY
TRBV6-5,TRBJ1-2,ASSPNRGYGYT
TRBV30,TRBJ1-1,AWRVLHNTEAF
TRBV4-3,TRBJ2-3,ASSQERRRGDTQY
TRBV5-8,TRBJ2-1,ASGKDGLTYNEQF
TRBV19,TRBJ1-1,ASSPNGVEAF
TRBV10-2,TRBJ2-1,ASSRTSGSSYNEQF
TRBV5-4,TRBJ2-7,ASSLQGPGEQY
TRBV27,TRBJ1-5,ASSSSRGNQPQH
TRBV5-1,TRBJ1-4,ASSTGQGAIEKLF
TRBV27,TRBJ1-2,ASSLSGGLFGLLGSNYGYT
TRBV30,TRBJ2-2,AFTTGGTGELF
TRBV5-1,TRBJ2-1,ASSLGGLFSYEQF
TRBV4-3,TRBJ2-3,ASSQGAGGSTDTQY
TRBV25-1,TRBJ1-5,ASSEAPVNQPQH
TRBV28,TRBJ1-2,ASTDRELYGYT
TRBV30,TRBJ1-1,AWSEQGNPEAF